Following are 17 T cell receptor beta chains from one sample sequenced in a study of T-cell memory formation after mild COVID-19. Using its own MiXCR run on the 5' RACE reads, TCRdb lists one record per CDR3 protein. Counted here are about 180,000 distinct CDR3 sequences, around 20% occurring once; the ten biggest clones make up 3.9%. Sequenced material: PBMCs or a T cell subset sorted from them (not recorded which). The receptors derive from a man aged 18 to 35 who had mild COVID-19 (a few samples of this study predate the infection). Cell type and time point are not known.

The table lists this clonotype with a few counts. Here the CDR3 DNA reads TGTGCCAGCAGTGGAGGGGTGTTCTCGGGCTACACCTTC. Residues: CASSGGVFSGYTF. J is TRBJ1-2 and V is TRBV7-3; perhaps TRBD1 as D (5 bases). V was pared by 6 bases and J by 8 bases, with 16 bases between. CDR1 and CDR2 (germline): SGHTA, FQGTGA. CDR3 length: 13 amino acids.

The rearrangement uses TRBV5-1 and TRBJ2-6; no reliable D call. V lost 5 bases and J 2 bases, leaving 14 bases between the germline ends. This CDR3 is 16 amino acids long. CDR1 and CDR2 from the germline V gene are SGHRS and YFSETQ. CDR3 sequence: CASRVGTMAGANVLTF. The CDR3 DNA is TGCGCCAGCAGAGTGGGTACGATGGCTGGGGCCAACGTCCTGACTTTC.

This clonotype was recorded a few times. The genes are TRBV5-1 and TRBJ2-7, with D possibly being TRBD1 (6 bases). The CDR3 has 11 residues. The germline V and J ends were trimmed by 5 bases and 4 bases, with 7 bases remaining between them. Germline V gives CDR1 SGHRS, CDR2 YFSETQ. CDR3 sequence reads: CASRGAYEQYF. CDR3 DNA sequence: TGCGCCAGCAGGGGGGCATACGAGCAGTACTTC.

The chain is built from TRBV7-2 and TRBJ1-2, with 11 bases identical to TRBD1. The CDR3 is 14 residues long. V dropped 3 bases and J dropped 7; count of bases not matched to a gene: 4. From germline, CDR1 is SGHTA and CDR2 FQGNSA. The CDR3 loop reads CASSFDGTGGGYTF. The CDR3, as DNA: TGTGCCAGCAGCTTTGATGGGACAGGGGGTGGCTACACCTTC.

J is TRBJ2-1 and V is TRBV5-1; TRBD1 matches at 8 bases. Germline V lookup: CDR1 SGHRS, CDR2 YFSETQ. The CDR3 is 15 amino acids. J gave up 4 bases and V 3 bases, and 6 bases lay outside the gene matches. The CDR3 sequence is CASSSPGGYYNEQFF. CDR3 DNA sequence: TGCGCCAGCAGCTCTCCAGGGGGCTATTACAATGAGCAGTTCTTC.

The chain links TRBV6-1 to TRBJ1-1, with D possibly TRBD1 on 6 matching bases. Germline V gene sequence: CDR1 MNHNS, CDR2 SASEGT. The V gene lost 3 bases and the J gene lost 6 bases, with 11 bases spanning the gap. The CDR3 is made up of 13 amino acids. CDR3 coding DNA: TGTGCCAGCAGTGAGGTGAGGACAGCTGAAGCTTTCTTT. It is translated as CASSEVRTAEAFF.

The chain links TRBV3-1 to TRBJ1-5, with D perhaps matching TRBD1 (5 bases). CDR1 and CDR2 (germline): LGHDT, YNNKEL (reference sequence). This CDR3 region has 15 residues. With 2 bases removed from V and 5 bases from J, the gap between germline ends came to 13 bases. The CDR3 sequence: CASSQSSGLDQPQHF. In DNA form, the CDR3 reads TGTGCCAGCAGCCAATCCTCAGGGCTGGATCAGCCCCAGCATTTT. The full variable domain, in which reference TRBV3-1 and TRBJ1-5 provide the parts outside the CDR3, is DTAVSQTPKYLVTQMGNDKSIKCEQNLGHDTMYWYKQDSKKFLKIMFSYNNKELIINETVPNRFSPKSPDKAHLNLHINSLELGDSAVYFCASSQSSGLDQPQHFGDGTRLSIL.

The J gene is TRBJ2-1, the V gene TRBV6-2 or TRBV6-3; TRBD1 matches 8 bases. The length of the CDR3 is 15 residues. CDR1 and CDR2 from the germline V gene are MNHEY and SVGEGT. The trim removed 2 bases at V and 6 bases at J, leaving 6 bases unmatched. The CDR3 DNA is TGTGCCAGCAGTTACCCCCAGACAGGGGCCAATGAGCAGTTCTTC. This codes for CASSYPQTGANEQFF.

This clonotype was observed a handful of times. The rearrangement uses TRBV5-1 and TRBJ1-2; TRBD1 aligns across 7 bases. V lost 2 bases and J lost 6; bases outside the gene matches: 16. The CDR3 length is 17 residues. Germline lookup yields CDR1 SGHRS and CDR2 YFSETQ. The CDR3 here is CASSFGNTGAYGHGYTF. CDR3 coding DNA: TGCGCCAGCAGCTTCGGGAATACAGGGGCATACGGGCATGGCTACACCTTC.

This clonotype was seen a few times. In DNA, the CDR3 is TGTGCCAGCAGTTTAGTGGGAAACATTCAGTACTTC. This sequence encodes CASSLVGNIQYF. The chain combines TRBV12-3 or TRBV12-4 with TRBJ2-4; no reliable D call. The CDR3 runs to 12 residues. Trimming took 1 base from V and 6 from J, leaving 4 bases between them.

This clonotype showed up just a few times. The chain combines TRBV12-3 or TRBV12-4 with TRBJ1-1, with D uncertain. This CDR3 is built from 13 residues. The V end was cut by 5 bases, the J end by 1 base, with 8 bases between. Here the CDR3 DNA reads TGTGCCAGCAGTATGGACTGGAACACTGAAGCTTTCTTT. Translated, it gives CASSMDWNTEAFF.

The V gene is TRBV12-3 or TRBV12-4, the J gene TRBJ1-6; perhaps TRBD1 as D (6 bases). Between the trimmed V and J ends, which lost 7 bases and 12 bases, there was a span of 16 bases. This CDR3 spans 13 amino acids. The CDR3, as DNA: TGTGCCAGCACCCGTATACGGGGGCTACCCCTCCACTTT. Its translation is CASTRIRGLPLHF.

V is TRBV5-6 and J is TRBJ2-7; possibly TRBD1 or TRBD2 for D (5 bases each). CDR1 is SGHDT and CDR2 is YYEEEE in the germline V gene. V was shortened by 4 bases and J by 5 bases, with 10 bases between the two germline ends. The CDR3 is made up of 12 amino acids. The CDR3 region has the DNA TGTGCCAGCAGCCTCTGGGGGAACGAGCAGTACGTC. This encodes CASSLWGNEQYV.

The V call is TRBV5-5, the J call TRBJ2-5; possibly TRBD2 for D (6 bases). Near its end, the DNA agrees better with TRBJ2-7, so the J call may be wrong. The CDR3 has 16 residues. CDR1 SGHKS and CDR2 YYEKEE come from the germline V gene (reference sequence). The CDR3, as DNA: TGTGCCAGCAGTCTCATGGCTCGGGACTCGATCTACGAGCAGTACTTC. This gives the protein CASSLMARDSIYEQYF.

The rearrangement uses TRBV28 and TRBJ1-2, with 9 bases matching TRBD1. This CDR3 contains 13 residues. J was trimmed by 1 base and V by 8 bases; bases with no gene match: 2. From germline, CDR1 is MDHEN and CDR2 SYDVKM. The DNA for the CDR3 is TGTGCCAGCCTGGACAGGGGTAACTATGGCTACACCTTC. It is translated as CASLDRGNYGYTF.

This clonotype occurred a few times. This chain links TRBV7-2 with TRBJ2-3; the match to TRBD1 covers 8 bases. CDR1 is SGHTA and CDR2 is FQGNSA in the germline V gene. CDR3 size: 14 residues. Germline trimming cut 3 bases from V and 3 bases from J; bases unmatched to any gene: 2. This CDR3 is CASSLTGETDTQYF. CDR3 DNA sequence: TGTGCCAGCAGCTTGACAGGGGAAACAGATACGCAGTATTTT. Full variable domain (outside the CDR3, taken from reference TRBV7-2 and TRBJ2-3): GAGVSQSPSNKVTEKGKDVELRCDPISGHTALYWYRQSLGQGLEFLIYFQGNSAPDKSGLPSDRFSAERTGGSVSTLTIQRTQQEDSAVYLCASSLTGETDTQYFGPGTRLTVL.

This clonotype was recorded at least ten times. The chain couples TRBV10-1 to TRBJ2-7, with a tentative D call TRBD2 (6 bases). With 0 bases removed from V and 12 bases from J, the gap between germline ends came to 24 bases. Germline CDR1 reads WNHNN; CDR2 reads SYGVQD (reference sequence). The CDR3 is 16 residues long. The CDR3, as DNA: TGCGCCAGCAGTGAGTCGATTGGGGGGACCCCTATTCGGCGGTACTTC. It is translated as CASSESIGGTPIRRYF.